This T cell receptor beta chain was documented in a study of OX40 agonist ivuxolimab in advanced cancers. Points on this clone: The antigen is unknown.

General study points: Clonal expansion was seen in CD4+ and CD8+ blood T cells by week 6 at 0.1 to 3.0 mg/kg. No antigen was identified for the clonally expanded peripheral T cells.

Here immunoSEQ multiplex PCR was the method, and the copy in TCRdb shows in-frame clones only, minus some. The data hold over 90,000 clones, with 90% observed a single time. The source of this sequence is an adult with an advanced solid tumor such as melanoma, head and neck, liver or kidney cancer. Sequences were derived from CD4+ or CD8+ T cells sorted from blood, sampled in a trial of the OX40 agonist ivuxolimab.

DNA for the CDR3: TGTGCCACCAGCAGACGACTAGCGGGGGTAGCCAAAAACATTCAGTACTTC. It encodes CATSRRLAGVAKNIQYF. J is TRBJ2-4 and V is TRBV15; TRBD2 aligns across 12 bases. In germline, CDR1 is LNHNV, CDR2 YYDKDF (reference sequence). This CDR3 has 17 amino acids. The junction had 2 bases not matched to a gene; V was cut back by 2 bases and J by 0 bases.